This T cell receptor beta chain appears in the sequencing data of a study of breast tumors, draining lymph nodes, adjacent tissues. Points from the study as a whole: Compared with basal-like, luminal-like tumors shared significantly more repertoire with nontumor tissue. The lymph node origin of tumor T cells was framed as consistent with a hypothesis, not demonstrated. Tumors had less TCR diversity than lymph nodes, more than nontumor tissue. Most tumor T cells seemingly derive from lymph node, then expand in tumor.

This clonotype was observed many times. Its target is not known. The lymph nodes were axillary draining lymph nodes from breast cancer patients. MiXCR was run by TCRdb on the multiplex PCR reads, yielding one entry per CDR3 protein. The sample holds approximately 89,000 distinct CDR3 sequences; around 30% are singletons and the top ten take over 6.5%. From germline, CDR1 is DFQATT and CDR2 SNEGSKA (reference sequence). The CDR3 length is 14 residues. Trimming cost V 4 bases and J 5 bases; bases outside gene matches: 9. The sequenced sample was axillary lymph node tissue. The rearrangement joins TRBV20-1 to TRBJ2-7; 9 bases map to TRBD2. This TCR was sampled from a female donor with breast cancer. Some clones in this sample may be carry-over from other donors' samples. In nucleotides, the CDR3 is TGCAGTGCTAATTGGCGGGAGGGCCTAAACGAGCAGTACTTC. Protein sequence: CSANWREGLNEQYF.